Listed here are 2 T cell receptor beta chains from one sample, sequenced in a study of T cell repertoires in cytomegalovirus infection. TCRdb re-called the reads through MiXCR, storing one row per CDR3 protein. The repertoire holds about 680,000 distinct CDR3 sequences, approximately 25% seen once, with 6.5% to 10% in the top ten. Input material: CD8+ T cells from PBMCs. These receptors all come from a human donor in good health (CMV status not recorded). Some clones in this sample may be carry-over from other donors' samples.

This clonotype has just a few counts. The J gene is TRBJ2-3, the V gene TRBV4-1; D is unresolved. V lost 4 bases and J 4 bases, leaving 9 bases between the germline ends. From germline, CDR1 is MGHRA and CDR2 YSYEKL. This CDR3 has 13 residues. This chain's CDR3 is CASSPYNSDTQYF. In DNA, the CDR3 is TGCGCCAGCAGCCCGTACAATTCAGATACGCAGTATTTT.

This clonotype occurred once. The chain couples TRBV19 to TRBJ2-5; no firm D call. V dropped 2 bases and J dropped 2 bases, with 6 bases sitting between them. The CDR3 spans 13 residues. The germline gives CDR1 LNHDA, CDR2 SQIVND (reference sequence). The CDR3 reads CASSINGQETQYF. Here the CDR3 DNA reads TGTGCCAGTAGTATAAATGGACAAGAGACCCAGTACTTC.